The entry below gives a single TCR beta chain sequence along with its context. The sample originates from a study of blood T cell repertoires in COVID-19. Repertoires were generated with immunoSEQ multiplex PCR, while TCRdb's copy carries only in-frame clones and drops some. The sample includes approximately 120,000 clones, roughly 84% seen only once; the top ten take 5.5% to 8%. Germline V lookup: CDR1 GTSNPN, CDR2 SVGIG (reference sequence). V was clipped by 5 bases and J by 4 bases, with 12 bases between them. This CDR3 comprises 14 residues. This clonotype originated in a woman aged 50 to 60 with acute or convalescent COVID-19. The specimen was peripheral blood. The chain joins TRBV30 to TRBJ1-6; D is unclear. The CDR3 DNA is TGTGCCTGGGGAACAGTGACATATAATTCACCCCTCCACTTT. Its protein is CAWGTVTYNSPLHF.